This T cell receptor beta chain was obtained from a study of T-cell reconstitution after alpha-beta-depleted transplantation in children. This clonotype showed up just a few times. Germline V lookup: CDR1 SGHDN, CDR2 FVKESK. Trimming shortened V by 0 bases and J by 9 bases, and 12 bases separated the two germline ends. This CDR3 has 14 residues. As it was prepared, the TCRbeta library received unique molecular identifiers. Each CDR3 protein is one row after TCRdb ran MiXCR on the PCR reads. Seen here are around 210,000 distinct CDR3 sequences, approximately 6.3% observed once, and the top ten hold 5.5%.

The TCR sequence derives from a boy aged 2 to 10 with acute lymphoblastic leukemia, due to receive a stem cell transplant. Sequences were derived from PBMCs, sampled before TCRalphabeta/CD19-depleted stem cell transplant. The rearrangement links TRBV14 to TRBJ2-4; D may be TRBD1 (5 bases). Here the CDR3 reads CASSQDAGSGIQYF. The DNA of the CDR3 is TGTGCCAGCAGCCAAGACGCAGGGTCTGGCATTCAGTACTTC.